The clone carrying this TCR beta chain was recorded a few times. Full-length variable regions came from constant-region reverse primers plus semi-nested Nested Universal Primer A PCR. TCRdb ran MiXCR on the 5' RACE reads and lists one entry per CDR3 protein. The sample carries some 30,000 distinct CDR3 sequences, approximately 25% recorded once. With 8 bases clipped from V and 13 bases from J, the junction kept 8 bases outside the gene matches. The CDR3 extends over 11 amino acids. Looked up from germline, CDR1 is MDHEN and CDR2 is SYDVKM. Input material: naive CD4+ T cells sorted from a lymph node. Sample subset: naive CD4+ T cells, CD4+CD45RA+CD25-. The rearrangement links TRBV28 to TRBJ2-4, with 7 bases fitting TRBD2. The receptor was isolated from a female donor with breast cancer. CDR3 loop: CASLLGREQYF. CDR3 sequence (DNA): TGTGCCAGCTTACTAGGGCGGGAGCAGTACTTC.